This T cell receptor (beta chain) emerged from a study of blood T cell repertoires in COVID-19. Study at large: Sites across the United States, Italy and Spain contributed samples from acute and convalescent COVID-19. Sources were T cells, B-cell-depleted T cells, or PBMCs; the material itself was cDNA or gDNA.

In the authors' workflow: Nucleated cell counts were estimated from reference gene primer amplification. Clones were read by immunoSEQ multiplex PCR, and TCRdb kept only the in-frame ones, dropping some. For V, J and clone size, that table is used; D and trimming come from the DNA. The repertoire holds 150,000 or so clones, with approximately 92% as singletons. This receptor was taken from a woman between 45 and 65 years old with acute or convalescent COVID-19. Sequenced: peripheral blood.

The CDR3 DNA sequence: TGTGCCAGCAGCTTGACAGGGAGAACCCATGGCTACACCTTC. This gives the protein CASSLTGRTHGYTF. The J gene is TRBJ1-2, the V gene TRBV7-2; 7 positions match TRBD1. From germline, CDR1 is SGHTA and CDR2 FQGNSA. There are 14 residues in the CDR3. The junction had 7 bases not matched to a gene; V was cut back by 3 bases and J by 6 bases. The full variable domain, its missing parts supplied by reference TRBV7-2 and TRBJ1-2, is GAGVSQSPSNKVTEKGKDVELRCDPISGHTALYWYRQSLGQGLEFLIYFQGNSAPDKSGLPSDRFSAERTGGSVSTLTIQRTQQEDSAVYLCASSLTGRTHGYTFGSGTRLTVV.